The 20 T cell receptor beta chains in this list originate from one sample, sequenced in a study of blood T cell repertoires in COVID-19. Sequenced by immunoSEQ multiplex PCR; TCRdb stores in-frame clones only, minus some. This repertoire shows about 170,000 clones, about 82% found once; its top ten account for 5.5% to 7%. The sequencing sample was made of peripheral blood. The receptors shown here come from a man aged 45-65 years with active or convalescent COVID-19.

This clone appeared a few times. V and J are TRBV19 and TRBJ2-7; 10 bases agree with TRBD2. The germline CDR1 and CDR2 sequences are LNHDA and SQIVND (reference sequence). V shed 5 bases, J shed 4 bases, and the junction held 17 bases outside the gene matches. This CDR3 region has 18 residues. The DNA for the CDR3 is TGTGCCAGTAGTCCATTCAGTCCGGGACTAGCGTTTTTATACGAGCAGTACTTC. Amino acid sequence: CASSPFSPGLAFLYEQYF.

The chain uses TRBV5-4 and TRBJ2-7, with 8 bases aligning to TRBD1. This CDR3 comprises 15 residues. Germline values: CDR1 SGHNT, CDR2 YYREEE (reference sequence). The junction had 6 bases not matched to a gene; V was cut back by 4 bases and J by 0 bases. DNA of the CDR3: TGTGCCAGCAGCCAGGGACAGGCTAACTCCTACGAGCAGTACTTC. Translated: CASSQGQANSYEQYF. Using reference TRBV5-4 and TRBJ2-7 for the parts outside the CDR3, the full variable domain is ETGVTQSPTHLIKTRGQQVTLRCSSQSGHNTVSWYQQALGQGPQFIFQYYREEENGRGNFPPRFSGLQFPNYSSELNVNALELDDSALYLCASSQGQANSYEQYFGPGTRLTVT.

V gene TRBV28 combines with J gene TRBJ1-6, with 7 bases that match TRBD1. The CDR3 runs to 13 residues. Germline assignment: CDR1 MDHEN and CDR2 SYDVKM. Trimming at V came to 4 bases and at J to 9 bases, leaving 3 bases not matched to a gene. The CDR3 nucleotides read TGTGCCAGCAGTTCGGGGACAGCTTCACCCCTCCACTTT. Residues: CASSSGTASPLHF.

The V and J genes are TRBV6-6 and TRBJ1-2, with TRBD1 as a possible D gene (6 bases). CDR3 length equals 13 residues. Deletions cut 4 bases from V and 3 bases from J, with 9 bases between. CDR1 MNHNY and CDR2 SVGAGI come from the germline V gene (reference sequence). As DNA, the CDR3 is TGTGCCAGCAGTTCACAGGGAGACTATGGCTACACCTTC. Encoded protein: CASSSQGDYGYTF.

J is TRBJ1-2 and V is TRBV11-2; D ambiguous. The germline CDR1 and CDR2 sequences are SGHAT and FQNNGV. V was trimmed by 5 bases and J by 2 bases, leaving 18 bases between them. The CDR3 is 16 residues long. The CDR3 spells CASSPLRGRANYGYTF. CDR3 sequence (DNA): TGTGCCAGCAGCCCCCTTCGGGGTAGGGCAAACTATGGCTACACCTTC.

This clone was found once. This chain links TRBV5-6 with TRBJ1-2, with 7 bases matching TRBD1. Germline V gene lookup returns CDR1 SGHDT and CDR2 YYEEEE. The CDR3 consists of 15 residues. J gave up 6 bases and V 4 bases, and 12 bases lay outside the gene matches. The CDR3 bases are TGTGCCAGCAGCCCTTTGTCCAGGGGGATACATGGCTACACCTTC. It specifies CASSPLSRGIHGYTF. Full variable domain (outside the CDR3, taken from reference TRBV5-6 and TRBJ1-2): DAGVTQSPTHLIKTRGQQVTLRCSPKSGHDTVSWYQQALGQGPQFIFQYYEEEERQRGNFPDRFSGHQFPNYSSELNVNALLLGDSALYLCASSPLSRGIHGYTFGSGTRLTVV.

This chain uses TRBV6-5 with TRBJ2-3, with 7 nucleotides matching TRBD1. Trimming cost V 6 bases and J 0 bases; bases outside gene matches: 3. Germline CDR1 MNHEY, CDR2 SVGAGI. The CDR3 sequence is 14 residues long. In nucleotides, the CDR3 is TGTGCCAGCAGCGTGGGACAGAGCACAGATACGCAGTATTTT. Residues: CASSVGQSTDTQYF.

The chain recombines TRBV4-2 with TRBJ2-5; D uncertain. Germline values: CDR1 LGHNA, CDR2 YNFKEQ. V lost 4 bases and J 1 base, leaving 13 bases between the germline ends. The CDR3 runs to 15 residues. DNA for the CDR3: TGTGCCAGCAGCCCTGATTGGCAAAGCCAAGAGACCCAGTACTTC. Protein: CASSPDWQSQETQYF.

The J gene is TRBJ1-1, the V gene TRBV18; D is unclear. The CDR3 spans 14 residues. Germline loops: CDR1 KGHSH, CDR2 LQKENI. Trimming left V 6 bases short and J 0 bases short, with 11 bases between. Here the CDR3 reads CASSPRELNTEAFF. The CDR3 DNA follows: TGTGCCAGCTCCCCCCGAGAATTGAACACTGAAGCTTTCTTT.

The CDR3 loop is CASSIVGGNTEAFF. The CDR3 DNA is TGTGCCAGTAGTATAGTCGGCGGGAACACTGAAGCTTTCTTT. The chain employs TRBV19 and TRBJ1-1; D is ambiguous. V gave up 1 base and J gave up 1 base, with 7 bases separating them. The CDR3 has 14 amino acids. CDR1 and CDR2 (germline): LNHDA, SQIVND (reference sequence). Together with reference TRBV19 and TRBJ1-1, the CDR3 gives the full variable domain: DGGITQSPKYLFRKEGQNVTLSCEQNLNHDAMYWYRQDPGQGLRLIYYSQIVNDFQKGDIAEGYSVSREKKESFPLTVTSAQKNPTAFYLCASSIVGGNTEAFFGQGTRLTVV.

J is TRBJ2-7 and V is TRBV18, with D possibly being TRBD1 (6 bases). With 3 bases removed from V and 0 bases from J, the gap between germline ends came to 12 bases. The length of the CDR3 is 15 residues. CDR1 is KGHSH, CDR2 LQKENI, per germline. Here the CDR3 DNA reads TGTGCCAGCTCACCGACAGGACTCAGCTCCTACGAGCAGTACTTC. Its translation is CASSPTGLSSYEQYF.

The chain joins TRBV9 to TRBJ1-3; TRBD1 matches at 8 bases. This CDR3 has 16 amino acids. Unmatched junction bases numbered 5, after V lost 3 bases and J lost 0 bases. Germline values: CDR1 SGDLS, CDR2 YYNGEE. The CDR3 here is CASSATGASSGNTIYF. CDR3 DNA: TGTGCCAGCAGCGCGACAGGGGCCAGCTCTGGAAACACCATATATTTT.

V is TRBV7-9 and J is TRBJ2-3, with 11 bases matching TRBD1. This CDR3 comprises 16 residues. V shed 4 bases, J shed 2 bases, and the junction held 5 bases outside the gene matches. Germline V gives CDR1 SEHNR, CDR2 FQNEAQ (reference sequence). For the CDR3, the DNA is TGTGCCAGCAGCTCCGGGACAGGGGGTTCCACAGATACGCAGTATTTT. Its translation is CASSSGTGGSTDTQYF.

The V call is TRBV9, the J call TRBJ2-6, with a possible D match to TRBD1 (5 bases). V gave up 2 bases and J gave up 0 bases, with 9 bases separating them. Germline CDR1 is SGDLS and CDR2 is YYNGEE. The CDR3 length is 16 residues. The DNA for the CDR3 is TGTGCCAGCAGCGTGACAGTCAGCTCTGGGGCCAACGTCCTGACTTTC. Its translation is CASSVTVSSGANVLTF. Based on the CDR3 plus reference TRBV9 and TRBJ2-6, the full variable domain is DSGVTQTPKHLITATGQRVTLRCSPRSGDLSVYWYQQSLDQGLQFLIQYYNGEERAKGNILERFSAQQFPDLHSELNLSSLELGDSALYFCASSVTVSSGANVLTFGAGSRLTVL.

This clone was detected once. This chain uses TRBV12-3 or TRBV12-4 with TRBJ2-2; D is ambiguous. V lost 3 bases and J 0 bases, leaving 2 bases between the germline ends. The CDR3 is 13 residues long. The CDR3: CASSFTNTGELFF. The DNA of the CDR3 is TGTGCCAGCAGTTTTACGAACACCGGGGAGCTGTTTTTT.

V usage is TRBV19 and J usage is TRBJ2-7, with 7 bases matching TRBD1. From germline, CDR1 is LNHDA and CDR2 SQIVND (reference sequence). Unmatched junction bases numbered 5, after V lost 4 bases and J lost 5 bases. The CDR3 loop spans 13 amino acids. The CDR3 DNA reads as TGTGCCAGTAGTAAGGTAGGGGGCGACGAGCAGTACTTC. Encoded protein: CASSKVGGDEQYF.

This chain joins TRBV29-1 and TRBJ1-2, with 10 nucleotides matching TRBD1. After removal of 1 base from V and 4 bases from J, the junction contained 6 bases not matched to a gene. The length of the CDR3 is 15 residues. Germline V gives CDR1 SQVTM, CDR2 ANQGSEA. The CDR3 sequence is CSVEGGTGEVYGYTF. In DNA form, the CDR3 reads TGCAGCGTTGAAGGAGGGACAGGGGAGGTCTATGGCTACACCTTC.

This clone was picked up one time. This chain connects TRBV3-1 (or the pseudogene TRBV3-2) to TRBJ2-3; 9 bases line up with TRBD2. Germline-derived CDR1 and CDR2 are LGHDT and YNNKEL (reference sequence). The V segment lost 1 base and the J segment 1 base; nucleotides outside the gene matches: 3. The CDR3 length is 16 residues. CDR3: CASSQVASGGTDTQYF. In DNA, the CDR3 is TGTGCCAGCAGCCAAGTTGCTAGCGGGGGCACAGATACGCAGTATTTT.

V is TRBV13 and J is TRBJ1-1; TRBD1 is a possible D gene (6 bases). Germline V gene sequence: CDR1 PRHDT, CDR2 FYEKMQ (reference sequence). This CDR3 is built from 16 residues. Trimming stripped 3 bases from V and 2 bases from J, with 16 bases between. This chain's CDR3 is CASSLKQGQPNTEAFF. The CDR3 nucleotides are TGTGCCAGCAGCTTGAAGCAGGGACAACCCAACACTGAAGCTTTCTTT.

The chain uses TRBV3-1 (or the pseudogene TRBV3-2) and TRBJ2-3; TRBD2 matches 9 bases. The CDR3 runs 15 residues. Losses at the gene ends were 0 bases for V and 8 bases for J; bases not matched to a gene: 6. In germline, CDR1 is LGHDT, CDR2 YNNKEL (reference sequence). CDR3 DNA sequence: TGTGCCAGCAGCCAAGATGCAGCGGGGGGAGGTACGCAGTATTTT. It codes for CASSQDAAGGGTQYF.